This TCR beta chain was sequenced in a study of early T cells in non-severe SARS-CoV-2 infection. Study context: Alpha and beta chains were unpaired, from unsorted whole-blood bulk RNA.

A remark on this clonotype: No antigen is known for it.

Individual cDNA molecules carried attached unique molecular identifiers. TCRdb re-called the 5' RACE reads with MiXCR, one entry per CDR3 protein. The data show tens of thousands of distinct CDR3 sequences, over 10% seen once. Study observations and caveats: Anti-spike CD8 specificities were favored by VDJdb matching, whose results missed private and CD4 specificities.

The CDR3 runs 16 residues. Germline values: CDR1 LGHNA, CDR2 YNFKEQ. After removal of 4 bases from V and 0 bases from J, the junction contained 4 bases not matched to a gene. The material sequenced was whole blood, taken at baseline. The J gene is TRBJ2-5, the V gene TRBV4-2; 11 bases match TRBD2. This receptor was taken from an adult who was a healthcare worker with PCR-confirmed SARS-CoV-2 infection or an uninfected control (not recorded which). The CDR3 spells CASSRGTSGYQETQYF. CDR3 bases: TGTGCCAGCAGCCGAGGGACTAGCGGATACCAAGAGACCCAGTACTTC.